Sequencing of this TCR beta chain was carried out in a study of CD8+CD57+ T cells in acquired aplastic anemia. Study context: DNA recovered from sorted CD4+ and CD8+ cells had a mean of 3.2 ug.

For sequencing, patients were chosen who had shown expansion of CD8+CD57+ cells by flow cytometry. Profiles of TCR beta VDJ and CDR3 were generated from a genomic DNA template. TCRdb redid the calling of the reads with MiXCR, one entry per CDR3 protein. The table has 150,000 to 200,000 distinct CDR3 sequences, around 50% seen once. Whole-study results and caveats: In common between the patients and the controls were approximately 30 CD8+ CDR3 sequences.

In regard to this clonotype: Its antigen is not known. Given a much more abundant clone one base away, this may be a read error. Since the CDR3 does not end with the conserved phenylalanine or tryptophan, this likely comes from a read error.

This receptor was taken from a human donor with aplastic anemia. Sequenced sample: sorted CD4+, CD8+, or CD8+CD57+ T cells (not recorded which) from PBMCs.

This chain's CDR3 is CASHGAYGYTY. CDR3 nucleotides: TGTGCCAGCCATGGTGCCTATGGCTACACCTAC. J is TRBJ1-2 and V is TRBV6-2 or TRBV6-3; D call uncertain. Trimming left V 8 bases short and J 4 bases short, with 8 bases between. In germline, CDR1 is MNHEY, CDR2 SVGEGT. The length of the CDR3 is 11 residues.